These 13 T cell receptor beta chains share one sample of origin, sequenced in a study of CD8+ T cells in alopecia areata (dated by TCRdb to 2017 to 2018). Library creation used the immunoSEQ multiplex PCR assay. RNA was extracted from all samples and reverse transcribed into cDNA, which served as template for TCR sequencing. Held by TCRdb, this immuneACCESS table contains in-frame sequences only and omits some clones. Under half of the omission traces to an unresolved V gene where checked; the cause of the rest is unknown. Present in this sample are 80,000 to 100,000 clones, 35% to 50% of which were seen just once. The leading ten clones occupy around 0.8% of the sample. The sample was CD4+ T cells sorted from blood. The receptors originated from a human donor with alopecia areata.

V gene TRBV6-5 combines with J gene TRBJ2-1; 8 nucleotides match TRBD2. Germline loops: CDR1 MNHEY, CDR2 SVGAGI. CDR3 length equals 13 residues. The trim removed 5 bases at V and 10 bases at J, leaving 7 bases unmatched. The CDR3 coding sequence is TGTGCCAGCAGTCCCGGGACTAGAGACGAGCAGTTCTTC. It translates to CASSPGTRDEQFF.

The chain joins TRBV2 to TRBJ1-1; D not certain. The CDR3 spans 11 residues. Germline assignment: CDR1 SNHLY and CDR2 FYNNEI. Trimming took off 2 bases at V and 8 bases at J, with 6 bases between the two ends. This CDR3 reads CASSEWPEAFF. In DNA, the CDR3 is TGTGCCAGCAGTGAATGGCCCGAAGCTTTCTTT.

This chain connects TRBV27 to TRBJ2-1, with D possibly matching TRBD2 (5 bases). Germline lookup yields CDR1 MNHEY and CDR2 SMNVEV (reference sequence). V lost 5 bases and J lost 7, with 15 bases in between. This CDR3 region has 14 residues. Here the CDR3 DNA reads TGTGCCAGCAGTCCCCCCGGGGTGAGGAATGAGCAGTTCTTC. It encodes CASSPPGVRNEQFF.

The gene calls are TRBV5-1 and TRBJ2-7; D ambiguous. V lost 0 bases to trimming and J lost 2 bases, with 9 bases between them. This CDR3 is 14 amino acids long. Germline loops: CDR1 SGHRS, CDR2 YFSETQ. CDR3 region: CASSLDGATYEQYF. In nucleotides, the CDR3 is TGCGCCAGCAGCTTGGATGGAGCGACCTACGAGCAGTACTTC. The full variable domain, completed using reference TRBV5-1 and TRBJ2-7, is KAGVTQTPRYLIKTRGQQVTLSCSPISGHRSVSWYQQTPGQGLQFLFEYFSETQRNKGNFPGRFSGRQFSNSRSEMNVSTLELGDSALYLCASSLDGATYEQYFGPGTRLTVT.

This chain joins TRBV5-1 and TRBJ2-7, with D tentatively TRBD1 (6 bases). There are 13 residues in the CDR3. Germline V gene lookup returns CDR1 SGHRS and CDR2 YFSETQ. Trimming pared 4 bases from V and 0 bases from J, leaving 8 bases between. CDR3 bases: TGCGCCAGCAGCCGGGACAACTCCTACGAGCAGTACTTC. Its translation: CASSRDNSYEQYF.

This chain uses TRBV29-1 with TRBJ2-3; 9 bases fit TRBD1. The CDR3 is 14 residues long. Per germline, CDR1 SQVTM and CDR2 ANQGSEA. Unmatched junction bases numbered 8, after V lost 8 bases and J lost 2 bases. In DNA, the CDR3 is TGCAGCTGCACCCGGGACAGGGCCACAGATACGCAGTATTTT. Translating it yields CSCTRDRATDTQYF.

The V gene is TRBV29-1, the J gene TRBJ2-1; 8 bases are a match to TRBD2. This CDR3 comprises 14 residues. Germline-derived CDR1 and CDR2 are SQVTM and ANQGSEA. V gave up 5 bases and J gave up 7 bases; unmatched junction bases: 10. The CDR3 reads CSVLRGGVRNEQFF. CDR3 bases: TGCAGCGTTCTCCGGGGGGGCGTTCGGAATGAGCAGTTCTTC.

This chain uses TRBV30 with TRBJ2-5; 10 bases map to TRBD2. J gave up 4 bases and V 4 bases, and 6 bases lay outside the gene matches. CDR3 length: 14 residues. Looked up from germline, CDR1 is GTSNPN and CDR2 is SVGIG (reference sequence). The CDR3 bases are TGTGCCTGGAACGCCCTAGCGGGAGCAGAGACCCAGTACTTC. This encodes CAWNALAGAETQYF.

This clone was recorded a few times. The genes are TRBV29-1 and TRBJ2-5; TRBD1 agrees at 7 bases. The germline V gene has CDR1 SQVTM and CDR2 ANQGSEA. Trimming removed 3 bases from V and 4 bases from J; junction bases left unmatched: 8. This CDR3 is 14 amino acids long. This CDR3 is CSVDSGGTGETQYF. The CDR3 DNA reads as TGCAGCGTTGATTCAGGGGGAACGGGAGAGACCCAGTACTTC.

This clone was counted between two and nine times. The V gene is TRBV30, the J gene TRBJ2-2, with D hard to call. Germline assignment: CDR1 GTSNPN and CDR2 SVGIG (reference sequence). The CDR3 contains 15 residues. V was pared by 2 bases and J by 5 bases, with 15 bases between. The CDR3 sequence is CAWSLTAQRTGELFF. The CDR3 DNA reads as TGTGCCTGGAGTCTCACCGCCCAGAGGACCGGGGAGCTGTTTTTT. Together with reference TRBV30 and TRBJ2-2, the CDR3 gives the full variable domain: SQTIHQWPATLVQPVGSPLSLECTVEGTSNPNLYWYRQAAGRGLQLLFYSVGIGQISSEVPQNLSASRPQDRQFILSSKKLLLSDSGFYLCAWSLTAQRTGELFFGEGSRLTVL.

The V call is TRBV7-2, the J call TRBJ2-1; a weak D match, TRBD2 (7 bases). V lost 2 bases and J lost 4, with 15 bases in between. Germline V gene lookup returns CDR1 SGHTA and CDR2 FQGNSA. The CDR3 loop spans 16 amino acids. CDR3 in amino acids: CASSLLSGGPYNEQFF. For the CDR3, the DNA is TGTGCCAGCAGCTTATTGTCGGGGGGCCCTTACAATGAGCAGTTCTTC.

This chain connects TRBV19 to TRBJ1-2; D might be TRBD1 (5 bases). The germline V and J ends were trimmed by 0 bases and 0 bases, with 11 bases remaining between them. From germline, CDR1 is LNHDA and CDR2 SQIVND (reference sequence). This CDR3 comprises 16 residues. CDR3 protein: CASSIEEGPANYGYTF. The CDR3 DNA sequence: TGTGCCAGTAGTATAGAGGAGGGGCCAGCTAACTATGGCTACACCTTC.

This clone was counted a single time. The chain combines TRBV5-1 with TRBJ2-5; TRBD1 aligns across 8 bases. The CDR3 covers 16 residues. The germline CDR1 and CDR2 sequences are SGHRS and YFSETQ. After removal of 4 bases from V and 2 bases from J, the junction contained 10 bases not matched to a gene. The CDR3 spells CASSPGGGKGQETQYF. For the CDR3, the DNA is TGCGCCAGCAGCCCAGGGGGCGGAAAGGGGCAAGAGACCCAGTACTTC.